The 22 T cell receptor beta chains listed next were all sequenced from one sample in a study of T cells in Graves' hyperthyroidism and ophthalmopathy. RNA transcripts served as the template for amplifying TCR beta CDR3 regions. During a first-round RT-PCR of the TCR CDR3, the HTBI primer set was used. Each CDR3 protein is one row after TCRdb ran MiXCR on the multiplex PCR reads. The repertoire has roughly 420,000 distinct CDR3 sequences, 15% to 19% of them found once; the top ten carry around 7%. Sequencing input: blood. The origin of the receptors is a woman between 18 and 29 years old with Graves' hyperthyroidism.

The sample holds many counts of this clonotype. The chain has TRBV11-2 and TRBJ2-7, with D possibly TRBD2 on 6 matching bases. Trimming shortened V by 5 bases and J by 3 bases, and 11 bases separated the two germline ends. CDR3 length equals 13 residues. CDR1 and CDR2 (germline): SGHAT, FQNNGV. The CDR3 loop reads CASSPGLNYEQYF. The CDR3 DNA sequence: TGTGCCAGCAGCCCGGGACTGAACTACGAGCAGTACTTC.

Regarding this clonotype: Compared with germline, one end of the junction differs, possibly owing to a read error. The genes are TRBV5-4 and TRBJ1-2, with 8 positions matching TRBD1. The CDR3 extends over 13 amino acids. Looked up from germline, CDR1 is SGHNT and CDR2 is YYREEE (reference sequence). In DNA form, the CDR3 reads TGTGCCAGCAGGTTGGCAGGGGGCAGTGGCTACACCTTC. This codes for CASRLAGGSGYTF.

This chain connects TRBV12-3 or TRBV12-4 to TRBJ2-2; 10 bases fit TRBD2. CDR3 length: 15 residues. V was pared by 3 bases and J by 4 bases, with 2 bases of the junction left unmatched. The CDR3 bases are TGTGCCAGCAGTTTCCGACTAGCGGGCACCGGGGAGCTGTTTTTT. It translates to CASSFRLAGTGELFF.

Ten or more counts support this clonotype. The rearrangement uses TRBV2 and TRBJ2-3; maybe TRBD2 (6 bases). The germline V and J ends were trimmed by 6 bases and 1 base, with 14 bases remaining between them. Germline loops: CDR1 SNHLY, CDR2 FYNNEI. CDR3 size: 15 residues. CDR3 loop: CASSIGRGRTDTQYF. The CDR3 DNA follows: TGTGCCAGCAGCATCGGGCGGGGTCGCACAGATACGCAGTATTTT.

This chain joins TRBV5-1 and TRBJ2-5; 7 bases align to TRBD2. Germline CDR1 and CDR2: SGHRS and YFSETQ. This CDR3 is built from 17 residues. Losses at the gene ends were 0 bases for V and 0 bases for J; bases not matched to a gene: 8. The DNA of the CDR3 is TGCGCCAGCAGCTTGGCCAAAGCGGGGCCCCACCAAGAGACCCAGTACTTC. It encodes CASSLAKAGPHQETQYF. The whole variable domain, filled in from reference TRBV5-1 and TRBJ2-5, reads KAGVTQTPRYLIKTRGQQVTLSCSPISGHRSVSWYQQTPGQGLQFLFEYFSETQRNKGNFPGRFSGRQFSNSRSEMNVSTLELGDSALYLCASSLAKAGPHQETQYFGPGTRLLVL.

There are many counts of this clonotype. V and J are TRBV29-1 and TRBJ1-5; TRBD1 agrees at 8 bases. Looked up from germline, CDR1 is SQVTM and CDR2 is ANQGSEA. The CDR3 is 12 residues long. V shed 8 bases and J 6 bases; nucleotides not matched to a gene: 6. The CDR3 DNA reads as TGCAGCACCGGACAGGGCGGTCAGCCCCAGCATTTT. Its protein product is CSTGQGGQPQHF.

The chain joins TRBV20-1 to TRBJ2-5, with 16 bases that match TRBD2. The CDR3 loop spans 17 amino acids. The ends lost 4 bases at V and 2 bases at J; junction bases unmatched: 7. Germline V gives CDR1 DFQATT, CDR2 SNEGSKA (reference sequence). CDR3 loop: CSAIPGLAGGVQETQYF. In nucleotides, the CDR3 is TGCAGTGCTATACCGGGACTAGCGGGGGGGGTACAAGAGACCCAGTACTTC.

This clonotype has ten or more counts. The CDR3 DNA sequence: TGTGCCAGCAGTGAAAGCCTCTATTCACCCCTCCACTTT. Translation gives CASSESLYSPLHF. The chain employs TRBV2 and TRBJ1-6; D gene uncertain. Trimming took off 2 bases at V and 8 bases at J, with 7 bases between the two ends. Per the germline V gene, CDR1 is SNHLY and CDR2 is FYNNEI. CDR3 length: 13 residues.

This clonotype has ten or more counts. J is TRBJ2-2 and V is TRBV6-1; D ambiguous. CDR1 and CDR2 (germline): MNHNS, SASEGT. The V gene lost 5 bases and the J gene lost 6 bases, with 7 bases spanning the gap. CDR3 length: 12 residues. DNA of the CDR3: TGTGCCAGCAGTTTCGCGGCCGGGGAGCTGTTTTTT. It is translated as CASSFAAGELFF.

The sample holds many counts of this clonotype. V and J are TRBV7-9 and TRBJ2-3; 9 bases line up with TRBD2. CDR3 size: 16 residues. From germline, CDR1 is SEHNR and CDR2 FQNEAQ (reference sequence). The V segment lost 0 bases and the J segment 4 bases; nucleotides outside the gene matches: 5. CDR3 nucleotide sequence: TGTGCCAGCAGCTTAGCGCTCGCGGGGGGGGCAGATACGCAGTATTTT. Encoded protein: CASSLALAGGADTQYF.

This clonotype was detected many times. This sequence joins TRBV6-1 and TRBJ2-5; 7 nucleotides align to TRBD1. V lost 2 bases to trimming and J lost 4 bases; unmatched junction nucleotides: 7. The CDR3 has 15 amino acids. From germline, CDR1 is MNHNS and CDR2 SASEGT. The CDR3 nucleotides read TGTGCCAGCAGTGAAAGGGCGAGGGGGCCAGAGACCCAGTACTTC. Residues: CASSERARGPETQYF.

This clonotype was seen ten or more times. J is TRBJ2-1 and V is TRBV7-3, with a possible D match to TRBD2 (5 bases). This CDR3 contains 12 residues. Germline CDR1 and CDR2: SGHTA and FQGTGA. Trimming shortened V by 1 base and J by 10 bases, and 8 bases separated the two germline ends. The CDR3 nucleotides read TGTGCCAGCAGCTTAAGGGGAGAGGAGCAGTTCTTC. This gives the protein CASSLRGEEQFF.

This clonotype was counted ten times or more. The CDR3 reads CASRRQGRGYGYTF. CDR3 bases: TGTGCCAGCAGAAGACAGGGTCGAGGCTATGGCTACACCTTC. The chain carries TRBV28 and TRBJ1-2; TRBD1 matches at 7 bases. With V trimmed by 6 bases and J by 4 bases, 8 bases remained unmatched. CDR3 size: 14 residues. Germline-derived CDR1 and CDR2 are MDHEN and SYDVKM.

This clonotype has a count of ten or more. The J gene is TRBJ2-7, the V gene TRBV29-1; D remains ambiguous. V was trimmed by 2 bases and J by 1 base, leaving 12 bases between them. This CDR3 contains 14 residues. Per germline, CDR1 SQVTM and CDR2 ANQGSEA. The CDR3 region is CSVESNGESYEQYF. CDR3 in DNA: TGCAGCGTTGAAAGTAATGGGGAATCCTACGAGCAGTACTTC.

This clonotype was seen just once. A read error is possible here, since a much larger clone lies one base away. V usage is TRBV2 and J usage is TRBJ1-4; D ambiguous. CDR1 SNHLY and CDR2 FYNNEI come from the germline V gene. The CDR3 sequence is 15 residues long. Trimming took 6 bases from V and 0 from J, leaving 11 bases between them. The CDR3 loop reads CASSPGLATNEKLFF. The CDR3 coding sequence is TGTGCCAGCAGCCCCGGACTTGCAACTAATGAAAAACTGTTTTTT.

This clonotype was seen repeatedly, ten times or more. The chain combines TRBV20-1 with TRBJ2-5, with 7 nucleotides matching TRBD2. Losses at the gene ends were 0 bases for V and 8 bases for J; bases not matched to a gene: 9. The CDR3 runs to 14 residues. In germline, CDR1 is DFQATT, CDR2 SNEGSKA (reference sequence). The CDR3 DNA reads TGCAGTGCTAGAGACCTGGGTGGCGGGGGAACCCAGTACTTC. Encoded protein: CSARDLGGGGTQYF.

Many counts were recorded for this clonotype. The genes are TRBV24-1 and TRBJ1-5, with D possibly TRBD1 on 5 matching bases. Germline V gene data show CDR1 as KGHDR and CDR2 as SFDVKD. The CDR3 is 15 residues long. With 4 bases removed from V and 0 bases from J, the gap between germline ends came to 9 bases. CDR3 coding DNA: TGTGCCACCAGTGAAACAGGATTTAGCAATCAGCCCCAGCATTTT. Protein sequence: CATSETGFSNQPQHF.

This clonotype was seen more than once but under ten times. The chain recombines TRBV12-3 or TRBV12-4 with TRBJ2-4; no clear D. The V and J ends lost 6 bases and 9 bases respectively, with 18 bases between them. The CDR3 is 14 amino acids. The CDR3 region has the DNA TGTGCCAGCAGCAATACCGGGCCCCAGGCCATTCAGTACTTC. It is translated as CASSNTGPQAIQYF.

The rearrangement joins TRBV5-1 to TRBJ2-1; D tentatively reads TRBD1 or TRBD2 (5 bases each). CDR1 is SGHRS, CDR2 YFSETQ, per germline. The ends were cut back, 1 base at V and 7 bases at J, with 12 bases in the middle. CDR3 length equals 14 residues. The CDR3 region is CASSLYQGENEQFF. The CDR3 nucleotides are TGCGCCAGCAGCTTGTATCAGGGAGAAAATGAGCAGTTCTTC.

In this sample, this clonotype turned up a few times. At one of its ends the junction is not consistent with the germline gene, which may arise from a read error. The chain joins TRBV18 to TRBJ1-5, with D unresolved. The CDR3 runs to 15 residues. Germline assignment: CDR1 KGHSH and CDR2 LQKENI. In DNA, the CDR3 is TGTGCCGGCTCCGGACTGTTAGGAGGCAATCAGCCCCAGCATTTT. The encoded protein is CAGSGLLGGNQPQHF.

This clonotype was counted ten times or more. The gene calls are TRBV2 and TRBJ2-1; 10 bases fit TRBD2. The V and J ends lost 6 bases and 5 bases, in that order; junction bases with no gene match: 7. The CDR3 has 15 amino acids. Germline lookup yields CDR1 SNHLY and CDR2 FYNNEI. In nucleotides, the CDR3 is TGTGCCAGCAGCGTACTAGCGGGGATAAACAATGAGCAGTTCTTC. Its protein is CASSVLAGINNEQFF.

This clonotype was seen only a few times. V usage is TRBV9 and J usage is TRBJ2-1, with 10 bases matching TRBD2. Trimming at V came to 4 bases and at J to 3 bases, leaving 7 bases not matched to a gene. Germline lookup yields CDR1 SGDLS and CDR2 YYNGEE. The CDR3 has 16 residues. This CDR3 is CASSSRPSGGYNEQFF. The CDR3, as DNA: TGTGCCAGCAGCTCCCGACCTAGCGGGGGCTACAATGAGCAGTTCTTC.